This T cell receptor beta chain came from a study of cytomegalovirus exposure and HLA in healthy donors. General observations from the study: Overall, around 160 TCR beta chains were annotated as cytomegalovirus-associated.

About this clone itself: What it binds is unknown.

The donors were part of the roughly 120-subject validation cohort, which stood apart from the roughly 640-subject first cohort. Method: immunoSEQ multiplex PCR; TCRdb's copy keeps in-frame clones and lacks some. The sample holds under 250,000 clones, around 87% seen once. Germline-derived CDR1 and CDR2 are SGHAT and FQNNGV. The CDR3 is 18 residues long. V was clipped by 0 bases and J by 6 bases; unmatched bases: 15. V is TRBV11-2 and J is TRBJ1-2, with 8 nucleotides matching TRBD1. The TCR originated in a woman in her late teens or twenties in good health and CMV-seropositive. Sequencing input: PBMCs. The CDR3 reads CASSLDVPFGRGLDGYTF. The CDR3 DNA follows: TGTGCCAGCAGCTTAGATGTTCCCTTTGGCAGGGGGCTCGATGGCTACACCTTC.